This TCR beta chain is drawn from a study of CD8 T cells in ankylosing spondylitis. Whole-study results and caveats: Blood from ankylosing spondylitis patients appeared to carry a characteristic roughly 8-variant TCR beta motif.

TCRdb reprocessed the 5' RACE reads via MiXCR and lists one record per CDR3 protein. The sample consists of tens of thousands of distinct CDR3 sequences, 16% of them appearing once. Trimming stripped 6 bases from V and 3 bases from J, with 12 bases between. From germline, CDR1 is MNHNS and CDR2 SASEGT. CDR3 size: 13 residues. This clonotype was observed a few times. Its antigen is still unknown. The chain has TRBV6-1 and TRBJ2-7; weak D call: TRBD2 (6 bases). The TCR was taken from a male donor with ankylosing spondylitis or in good health (not recorded which). The specimen was blood. CDR3 DNA: TGTGCCAGCAGAGATCCGGGGGACTACGAGCAGTACGTC. Translated: CASRDPGDYEQYV.